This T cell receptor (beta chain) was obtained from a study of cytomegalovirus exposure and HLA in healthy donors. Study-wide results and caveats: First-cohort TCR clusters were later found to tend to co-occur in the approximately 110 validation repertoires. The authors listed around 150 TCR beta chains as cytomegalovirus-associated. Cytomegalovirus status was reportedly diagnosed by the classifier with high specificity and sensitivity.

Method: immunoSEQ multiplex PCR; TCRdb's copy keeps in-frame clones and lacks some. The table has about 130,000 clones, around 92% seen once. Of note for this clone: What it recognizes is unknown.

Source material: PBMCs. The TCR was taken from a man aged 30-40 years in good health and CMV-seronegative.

CDR3 amino acids: CATSREGRGYEQYF. The CDR3 DNA is TGTGCCACCAGCAGAGAGGGCAGGGGGTACGAGCAGTACTTC. The J gene is TRBJ2-7, the V gene TRBV15, with 7 bases lining up with TRBD1. The trim removed 0 bases at V and 4 bases at J, leaving 3 bases unmatched. The germline V gene has CDR1 LNHNV and CDR2 YYDKDF (reference sequence). The CDR3 runs to 14 residues.